Following are 28 T cell receptor beta chains from one sample sequenced in a study of Ad26.COV2.S vaccination and SARS-CoV-2 variants. TCRdb's copy holds only in-frame clones and misses some; the assay was immunoSEQ multiplex PCR. This sample has roughly 420,000 clones, with 85% to 90% found just once. Noted treatment: around 19 received Ad26.COV2.S at low or high dose, single or two shots; a few received placebo; per-sample allocation not given. Day 63 after the first injection of vaccine or placebo was the sampling time. Source: peripheral blood, taken in a trial of Ad26.COV2.S vaccine versus placebo. These receptors were taken from a person aged 18-65 years who received the Ad26.COV2.S COVID-19 vaccine or a placebo.

The chain is built from TRBV4-3 and TRBJ1-3, with D maybe TRBD1 (5 bases). V lost 3 bases to trimming and J lost 3 bases, with 12 bases between them. CDR3 size: 15 residues. CDR1 LGHNA and CDR2 YSLEER come from the germline V gene. The CDR3 coding sequence is TGCGCCAGCAGCCAGACAGCTAACGATGGAAACACCATATATTTT. Translating it yields CASSQTANDGNTIYF.

The chain joins TRBV5-1 to TRBJ1-1; possible D gene TRBD1, 5 bases. CDR3 length: 15 residues. The V end lost 4 bases, the J end lost 5 bases, and 18 bases lay between the germline ends. Per the germline V gene, CDR1 is SGHRS and CDR2 is YFSETQ. The CDR3 DNA reads as TGCGCCAGCAGCCGGCAGGGTGAGGGAAGGACTGAAGCTTTCTTT. Translating gives CASSRQGEGRTEAFF.

The chain has TRBV5-1 and TRBJ2-5; 10 nucleotides match TRBD2. The CDR3 consists of 15 residues. The germline gives CDR1 SGHRS, CDR2 YFSETQ. V was clipped by 4 bases and J by 5 bases; unmatched bases: 8. DNA for the CDR3: TGCGCCAGCAGCCCATTAGCGGGAGGAGGGGAGACCCAGTACTTC. The encoded protein is CASSPLAGGGETQYF.

This clone was counted a few times. The chain links TRBV6-5 to TRBJ2-7, with a weak D call TRBD1 (6 bases). This CDR3 contains 14 residues. Germline V gene data show CDR1 as MNHEY and CDR2 as SVGAGI. V was cut by 6 bases and J by 7 bases, with 19 bases left in between. For the CDR3, the DNA is TGTGCCAGCAGGGGCAAGGGGGACCCGAGGGAGCAGTACTTC. Its translation is CASRGKGDPREQYF.

The J gene is TRBJ2-1, the V gene TRBV7-6, with 10 bases fitting TRBD2. After removal of 5 bases from V and 1 base from J, the junction contained 5 bases not matched to a gene. This CDR3 has 16 residues. From germline, CDR1 is SGHVS and CDR2 FNYEAQ. The CDR3 sequence is CASSLTTSGSYNEQFF. CDR3 nucleotide sequence: TGTGCCAGCAGCCTGACGACTAGCGGGTCCTACAATGAGCAGTTCTTC.

The chain joins TRBV11-1 to TRBJ1-6; D uncertain. Trimming removed 7 bases at V and 7 bases at J, with 11 bases between. CDR1 SGHAT and CDR2 FQDESV come from the germline V gene (reference sequence). The CDR3 spans 13 residues. The CDR3 DNA reads TGTGCCAGCACCATTTTATCCAATTCACCCCTCCACTTT. As protein: CASTILSNSPLHF. The full variable domain, rest sourced from reference TRBV11-1 and TRBJ1-6, is EAEVAQSPRYKITEKSQAVAFWCDPISGHATLYWYRQILGQGPELLVQFQDESVVDDSQLPKDRFSAERLKGVDSTLKIQPAELGDSAMYLCASTILSNSPLHFGNGTRLTVT.

This chain links TRBV5-1 with TRBJ2-1, with 11 bases lining up with TRBD2. CDR3 length: 15 amino acids. Per the germline V gene, CDR1 is SGHRS and CDR2 is YFSETQ. Unmatched junction bases numbered 7, after V lost 2 bases and J lost 9 bases. CDR3 nucleotides: TGCGCCAGCAGCTTAATACTAGCGGGAGCTCGTGAGCAGTTCTTC. It translates to CASSLILAGAREQFF.

This chain joins TRBV13 and TRBJ1-1, with D possibly matching TRBD1 (6 bases). This CDR3 region has 13 residues. Trimming stripped 4 bases from V and 5 bases from J, with 11 bases between. Per the germline V gene, CDR1 is PRHDT and CDR2 is FYEKMQ (reference sequence). This chain's CDR3 is CASSWGQRTEAFF. DNA of the CDR3: TGTGCCAGCAGCTGGGGGCAACGGACTGAAGCTTTCTTT.

The chain employs TRBV28 and TRBJ1-2; 7 bases are shared with TRBD1. V lost 7 bases to trimming and J lost 5 bases; unmatched junction nucleotides: 10. There are 14 residues in the CDR3. Per germline, CDR1 MDHEN and CDR2 SYDVKM. CDR3: CASTLVGTEYGYTF. The CDR3 DNA is TGTGCCAGCACCCTTGTTGGGACAGAGTATGGCTACACCTTC.

The chain recombines TRBV7-6 with TRBJ2-5; D uncertain. V lost 2 bases, J lost 1 base, and 8 bases lay in between. The CDR3 has 14 residues. Germline-derived CDR1 and CDR2 are SGHVS and FNYEAQ. The CDR3 bases are TGTGCCAGCAGCTTACCCGGGCTCCAAGAGACCCAGTACTTC. Protein product: CASSLPGLQETQYF.

The chain has TRBV30 and TRBJ1-2, with a tentative D call TRBD1 (5 bases). CDR3 length equals 11 residues. The germline gives CDR1 GTSNPN, CDR2 SVGIG (reference sequence). The germline V and J ends were trimmed by 3 bases and 10 bases, with 12 bases remaining between them. CDR3 loop: CAWSHQGYYTF. The DNA for the CDR3 is TGTGCCTGGAGCCACCAGGGTTACTACACCTTC.

The rearrangement links TRBV5-4 to TRBJ2-7; TRBD1 matches at 8 bases. V shed 2 bases and J 1 base; nucleotides not matched to a gene: 2. The CDR3 is 14 residues long. The germline V gene has CDR1 SGHNT and CDR2 YYREEE (reference sequence). The CDR3 DNA sequence: TGTGCCAGCAGCTTCCGGGACAGGTCCTACGAGCAGTACTTC. Its protein is CASSFRDRSYEQYF.

The V call is TRBV5-4, the J call TRBJ1-6, with 7 positions matching TRBD1. Germline CDR1 SGHNT, CDR2 YYREEE (reference sequence). With 2 bases clipped from V and 13 bases from J, the junction kept 9 bases outside the gene matches. The CDR3 is 14 residues long. The CDR3 reads CASSLQGTATPLHF. The CDR3 nucleotides read TGTGCCAGCAGCTTACAGGGGACCGCCACCCCCCTCCACTTT.

The J gene is TRBJ2-5, the V gene TRBV7-2, with 9 bases identical to TRBD1. CDR3 length: 13 residues. Per the germline V gene, CDR1 is SGHTA and CDR2 is FQGNSA. With 4 bases clipped from V and 6 bases from J, the junction kept 3 bases outside the gene matches. The CDR3 region is CASSSGTGKTQYF. The DNA for the CDR3 is TGTGCCAGCAGCTCCGGGACAGGGAAGACCCAGTACTTC.

This sequence joins TRBV19 and TRBJ2-5; a possible D gene is TRBD2 (5 bases). Deletions cut 2 bases from V and 9 bases from J, with 16 bases between. Per germline, CDR1 LNHDA and CDR2 SQIVND (reference sequence). This CDR3 is built from 14 residues. CDR3 DNA: TGTGCCAGTAGTATATGGAGGACCCCCAAGGCCCAGTACTTC. This gives the protein CASSIWRTPKAQYF.

The J gene is TRBJ1-2, the V gene TRBV4-2, with D possibly being TRBD1 (6 bases). The germline V gene encodes CDR1 LGHNA and CDR2 YNFKEQ. The germline V and J ends were trimmed by 2 bases and 3 bases, with 7 bases remaining between them. The length of the CDR3 is 13 residues. The CDR3 nucleotides read TGTGCCAGCAGCCAACAGGGGTACTATGGCTACACCTTC. This codes for CASSQQGYYGYTF.

The J gene is TRBJ2-1, the V gene TRBV29-1; tentatively, D is TRBD1 or TRBD2 (6 bases each). The ends were cut back, 6 bases at V and 9 bases at J, with 15 bases in the middle. The CDR3 covers 12 residues. Germline V gives CDR1 SQVTM, CDR2 ANQGSEA. CDR3 coding DNA: TGCAGCGTGAACGGGAGAGGGGGTGAGCAGTTCTTC. This codes for CSVNGRGGEQFF.

The chain combines TRBV30 with TRBJ2-1; TRBD2 matches 7 bases. Trimming removed 1 base from V and 8 bases from J; junction bases left unmatched: 8. The germline V gene encodes CDR1 GTSNPN and CDR2 SVGIG (reference sequence). The CDR3 runs to 14 residues. The CDR3 sequence: CAWSDSGLRDEQFF. As DNA, the CDR3 is TGTGCCTGGAGTGATAGCGGGCTTAGGGATGAGCAGTTCTTC.

This clone was observed once. Other DNA sequences in the same sample also yield this CDR3. The chain has TRBV7-2 and TRBJ2-5, with D perhaps TRBD2 (5 bases). V lost 5 bases and J 5 bases, leaving 15 bases between the germline ends. CDR3 length: 14 amino acids. CDR1 SGHTA and CDR2 FQGNSA come from the germline V gene. The CDR3 loop reads CASSLVSGWETQYF. CDR3 bases: TGTGCCAGCAGCCTCGTGAGCGGCTGGGAGACCCAGTACTTC.

The CDR3 bases are TGTGCCAGCAGTGGAGGGACTAGGAGGGGAGTATGGGATACGCAGTATTTT. Amino acid sequence: CASSGGTRRGVWDTQYF. This rearrangement joins TRBV6-1 to TRBJ2-3; 8 nucleotides align to TRBD2. The CDR3 is 17 residues long. The V segment lost 4 bases and the J segment 6 bases; nucleotides outside the gene matches: 15. Germline-derived CDR1 and CDR2 are MNHNS and SASEGT.

This clone was seen a handful of times. The gene calls are TRBV7-2 and TRBJ1-2, with D tentatively TRBD1 (6 bases). The V end was cut by 10 bases, the J end by 4 bases, with 22 bases between. Germline values: CDR1 SGHTA, CDR2 FQGNSA. The CDR3 is 15 amino acids. The CDR3 protein is CATSEGTKAFYGYTF. CDR3 in DNA: TGTGCCACCTCGGAAGGGACAAAGGCCTTCTATGGCTACACCTTC.

The V gene is TRBV6-6, the J gene TRBJ2-7; D may be TRBD1 (5 bases). Trimming took 6 bases from V and 6 from J, leaving 15 bases between them. This CDR3 has 13 residues. Germline CDR1 MNHNY, CDR2 SVGAGI (reference sequence). The CDR3 nucleotides are TGTGCCAGCAGCTCGTCCAGGGTTGGCGAGCAGTACTTC. Translating it yields CASSSSRVGEQYF.

The genes are TRBV4-2 and TRBJ1-4; D unclear. Germline values: CDR1 LGHNA, CDR2 YNFKEQ. V lost 0 bases and J 4 bases, leaving 24 bases between the germline ends. The CDR3 loop spans 20 amino acids. Here the CDR3 reads CASSQDPVFGEKVINEKLFF. The CDR3 DNA is TGTGCCAGCAGCCAAGATCCTGTTTTCGGGGAAAAGGTTATTAATGAAAAACTGTTTTTT.

This clone was recorded a few times. The chain couples TRBV7-9 to TRBJ1-5; 8 bases are shared with TRBD1. CDR3 length equals 15 residues. The V segment lost 5 bases and the J segment 4 bases; nucleotides outside the gene matches: 7. Germline CDR1 SEHNR, CDR2 FQNEAQ (reference sequence). This chain's CDR3 is CASSHDRGWNQPQHF. In DNA, the CDR3 is TGTGCCAGCAGCCACGACAGGGGCTGGAATCAGCCCCAGCATTTT. Complete variable domain (other parts from reference TRBV7-9 and TRBJ1-5): DTGVSQNPRHKITKRGQNVTFRCDPISEHNRLYWYRQTLGQGPEFLTYFQNEAQLEKSRLLSDRFSAERPKGSFSTLEIQRTEQGDSAMYLCASSHDRGWNQPQHFGDGTRLSIL.

The chain links TRBV6-2 or TRBV6-3 to TRBJ1-2; no reliable D call. Looked up from germline, CDR1 is MNHEY and CDR2 is SVGEGT. Trimming stripped 0 bases from V and 3 bases from J, with 11 bases between. The CDR3 is made up of 15 amino acids. The CDR3 bases are TGTGCCAGCAGTTACTCCCTGGTACCGCACTATGGCTACACCTTC. Its protein is CASSYSLVPHYGYTF.

This clone has just a few counts. J is TRBJ2-7 and V is TRBV7-9; D is unresolved. With 3 bases removed from V and 5 bases from J, the gap between germline ends came to 5 bases. There are 11 residues in the CDR3. Germline assignment: CDR1 SEHNR and CDR2 FQNEAQ (reference sequence). The CDR3 here is CASSFYDEQYF. The CDR3 region has the DNA TGTGCCAGCAGCTTTTACGACGAGCAGTACTTC.

This chain joins TRBV9 and TRBJ2-3; tentatively, D is TRBD1 (6 bases). This CDR3 is built from 15 residues. The germline CDR1 and CDR2 sequences are SGDLS and YYNGEE. The V end lost 4 bases, the J end lost 2 bases, and 14 bases lay between the germline ends. CDR3: CASSLLQGITDTQYF. The CDR3, as DNA: TGTGCCAGCAGCCTCCTACAGGGAATCACAGATACGCAGTATTTT.

This clone was observed a handful of times. V usage is TRBV6-2 or TRBV6-3 and J usage is TRBJ2-3, with TRBD2 identical over 13 bases. Germline assignment: CDR1 MNHEY and CDR2 SVGEGT. V was pared by 6 bases and J by 2 bases, with 8 bases of the junction left unmatched. CDR3 length equals 17 residues. CDR3 region: CASSRRLAGGDTDTQYF. The CDR3 DNA reads as TGTGCCAGCAGCCGAAGACTAGCGGGGGGAGACACAGATACGCAGTATTTT.